The present T cell receptor beta chain was sequenced within a study of blood T cells in healthy people across ages (dated by TCRdb to between 2014 and 2016). Background for the entire study: In model experiments, roughly one uniquely barcoded TCR beta cDNA molecule per two T cells was captured by template switching. Donors were grouped into four age groups: young (average 16 years), middle-aged (approximately 41), aged (around 56) and long-lived (about 90). Age-related changes in TCR beta repertoire diversity were measured in the study by deep sequencing normalized with unique cDNA molecular identifiers. To avoid experimental bias, donors of different ages were randomly spread across the sequencing lanes. Using the same blood draw, the study looked at two additional independent replicas of 1 million unique cDNA reads for two donors, one aged 18 to 29 and the other aged 80 or older.

Donors were a few dozen systemically healthy Caucasian individuals from Russia aged 6 to 90 years. Ten milliliters of peripheral blood were drawn from each donor into EDTA-treated Vacutainer tubes. Ficoll-Paque density-gradient centrifugation was used to isolate PBMCs, with at least 6.5 million per sample. Total RNA, at least 6 micrograms per sample, was extracted from PBMCs with Trizol reagent. For every donor, flow cytometry on a PBMC aliquot measured the percentage of naive CD45RAhigh/CD27high T cells. Library preparation used 5' RACE. This sample was sequenced with an Illumina HiSeq 2500. A second PCR of roughly 7 to 12 cycles was performed with a sample-barcoded 5' primer and a J-beta primer mix. A unique molecular identifier was introduced onto each TCR beta cDNA molecule by a template-switch 5' adaptor carrying 12 random nucleotides. Each sample yielded at least 2.5 million CDR3-containing paired-end reads. First-strand cDNA synthesis was performed from all RNA using the Mint cDNA synthesis kit, with priming by a TRBC-specific oligonucleotide. After uracil-DNA glycosylase treatment, a first 18-cycle PCR used universal primers M1SS and BC2_uni_R on all cDNA. In the paper's pipeline: For normalization, 1 million high-quality reads were randomly selected from each sample, with every read carrying a distinct molecular identifier. Instead of being binned into consensus sequences, reads that shared molecular identifiers were thrown out. MiTCR, with a Q25 quality threshold and the strictest error-elimination algorithm, was used for CDR3 identification, clonotype clustering and error correction. A nonparametric unseen species model with Euler transformation was used to estimate lower-bound total TCR beta diversity. TCRdb reprocessed the public reads (quality trimming at Q25 with fastp, clone calling with MiXCR) and kept in-frame beta chains. A single entry per CDR3 protein holds the most common genes and DNA from its merged rows. In this record, the V and J calls reflect TCRdb's handling and not the investigators' own analysis. This sample holds approximately 800,000 distinct CDR3 sequences; around 62% were observed only once. Of the sample, 28% falls within the top ten clones.

V drops 6 bases and J drops 9 bases, leaving 21 bases in between. CDR1 and CDR2 are read off the germline V gene (reference sequence) as DFQATT and SNEGSKA. The CDR3 goes from the cysteine to the phenylalanine over 14 residues. Only the CDR3 DNA stays, 42 bases, in frame from base 1. What the work shows at the level of the full study, not this receptor alone: Since profiling was done on bulk unsorted PBMCs, naive and antigen-experienced compartments could not be conclusively compared. Compared with the aged group, the long-lived group had more naive CD4+ T cells, fewer expanded clones and increased TCR diversity, a pattern suggesting age selection. As age increased, observed TCR beta diversity per million T cells dropped in a roughly linear way, and a significant reduction was already evident by age around 41. Observed TCR beta diversity correlated strongly with the percentage of naive T cells measured by flow cytometry. Donor CMV infection status was unknown, potentially confounding age-related changes in expanded clonotypes. Estimates of total diversity based on one million sequenced T cells were regarded as lower bounds and as underestimates.

Turning to this clonotype: Its antigen remains undetermined. The sample holds no much larger clone one base away, and base qualities are not on file.

This chain joins TRBV20-1 to TRBJ2-1; the best D guess is TRBD1, with 6 bases matching. Sequencing was done on a sample of blood. The origin of this receptor is a man between 25 and 39 years old in good health. CDR3 protein: CSATGTSPLPEQFF. The nucleotide sequence is TGCAGTGCCACCGGGACATCGCCTTTGCCTGAGCAGTTCTTC.